These 6 T cell receptor beta chains share one sample of origin, sequenced in a study of technical replicates of blood from four donors. Sequencing was performed with immunoSEQ multiplex PCR; in TCRdb, only in-frame clones are kept and a portion is missing. The data show about 97,000 clones, roughly 96% seen once. Sequences were obtained from T cells isolated from PBMCs. Every receptor here comes from a human donor in good health.

The chain joins TRBV28 to TRBJ2-7, with TRBD1 as a possible D gene (5 bases). The V end lost 6 bases, the J end lost 6 bases, and 18 bases lay between the germline ends. CDR1 is MDHEN, CDR2 SYDVKM, per germline. The CDR3 runs 14 residues. The CDR3 spells CASRPLIRVGEQYF. The DNA of the CDR3 is TGTGCCAGCAGACCCTTGATCAGGGTGGGCGAGCAGTACTTC.

The chain joins TRBV9 to TRBJ2-1; 11 bases agree with TRBD2. J lost 4 bases, V lost 4 bases, and 4 bases had no gene match. This CDR3 comprises 15 residues. Per the germline V gene, CDR1 is SGDLS and CDR2 is YYNGEE. The CDR3 DNA sequence: TGTGCCAGCAGCCTCCGGACTAGCGGGTACAATGAGCAGTTCTTC. It translates to CASSLRTSGYNEQFF.

This chain joins TRBV7-2 and TRBJ2-5, with D unclear. Germline V gives CDR1 SGHTA, CDR2 FQGNSA. V lost 1 base, J lost 5 bases, and 8 bases lay in between. The CDR3 has 13 residues. The CDR3 loop reads CASSLGSRETQYF. The CDR3 DNA follows: TGTGCCAGCAGCTTAGGTAGCCGGGAGACCCAGTACTTC.

The chain is built from TRBV18 and TRBJ2-3, with 8 bases fitting TRBD2. From germline, CDR1 is KGHSH and CDR2 LQKENI. Germline trimming cut 6 bases from V and 3 bases from J; bases unmatched to any gene: 5. This CDR3 comprises 14 residues. DNA of the CDR3: TGTGCCAGCTCTAGGCGGGAGGTTACAGATACGCAGTATTTT. This translates into CASSRREVTDTQYF.

This chain links TRBV7-9 with TRBJ2-3, with unresolved D. The CDR3 is 16 residues long. Germline CDR1 SEHNR, CDR2 FQNEAQ (reference sequence). Trimming left V 3 bases short and J 7 bases short, with 20 bases between. The DNA of the CDR3 is TGTGCCAGCAGCTTCACCCTCACCAAAGTTGGCCATACGCAGTATTTT. Protein: CASSFTLTKVGHTQYF.

This clone was observed once. An end of the junction does not agree with germline; a read error may underlie this. The genes are TRBV6-1 and TRBJ2-7, with a tentative D call TRBD2 (6 bases). The CDR3 totals 11 residues. Germline lookup yields CDR1 MNHNS and CDR2 SASEGT. The CDR3 nucleotides read TGTGCCGGCAGTTCAAGCGGGGAGCAGTACTTC. Amino acids: CAGSSSGEQYF.